Following are 9 T cell receptor beta chains from one sample sequenced in a study of Graves' ophthalmopathy and Graves' hyperthyroidism. The study amplified TCR beta CDR3 regions using RNA transcripts. RT-PCR was first run with HTBI primers, then multiplex PCR in a second round. TCRdb itself ran the multiplex PCR reads through MiXCR, one entry per CDR3 protein. The data show roughly 1.1 million distinct CDR3 sequences, approximately 35% seen once. Material: peripheral blood or thyroid tissue (not recorded which). The receptors shown here come from an adult man with Graves' hyperthyroidism.

The table lists this clonotype with a few counts. The J gene is TRBJ1-2, the V gene TRBV12-3 or TRBV12-4, with 8 bases that match TRBD1. V lost 3 bases, J lost 6 bases, and 12 bases stayed unmatched. This CDR3 has 16 residues. CDR3 amino acids: CASSFYQGARWDGYTF. The CDR3 DNA is TGTGCCAGCAGTTTCTACCAGGGGGCGCGTTGGGATGGCTACACCTTC.

The V and J genes are TRBV18 and TRBJ1-6; D remains unclear. The CDR3 is 14 amino acids. Germline V gene data show CDR1 as KGHSH and CDR2 as LQKENI. Trimming removed 2 bases at V and 8 bases at J, with 10 bases between. In nucleotides, the CDR3 is TGTGCCAGCTCACCAGAGTTCGGGGATTCACCCCTCCACTTT. It encodes CASSPEFGDSPLHF.

This clonotype appeared many times. The chain uses TRBV29-1 and TRBJ2-7; D gene uncertain. The CDR3 has 12 amino acids. The V and J ends lost 4 bases and 1 base respectively, with 8 bases between them. Germline V CDR1 and CDR2: SQVTM, ANQGSEA. The CDR3 sequence: CSVASNSYEQYF. Written as DNA, the CDR3 is TGCAGCGTTGCCAGCAATTCCTACGAGCAGTACTTC.

A few counts support this clonotype. This chain links TRBV15 with TRBJ1-4; D ambiguous. The CDR3 is made up of 12 amino acids. The germline gives CDR1 LNHNV, CDR2 YYDKDF (reference sequence). Trimming stripped 5 bases from V and 7 bases from J, with 8 bases between. The CDR3 is CATSYGVEKLFF. CDR3 nucleotide sequence: TGTGCCACCAGCTACGGGGTTGAAAAACTGTTTTTT.

The CDR3 nucleotides are TGTGCCAGCAGTTTAGTAGTCTTGGACAGGGTGTACGAGCAGTACTTC. Translation gives CASSLVVLDRVYEQYF. The chain uses TRBV12-3 or TRBV12-4 and TRBJ2-7, with 8 bases fitting TRBD1. The J segment lost 4 bases and the V segment lost 1 base, leaving 9 bases of the junction unmatched. The CDR3 has 16 residues.

This clonotype was counted between two and nine times. The chain is built from TRBV10-3 and TRBJ2-7; D ambiguous. Germline loops: CDR1 ENHRY, CDR2 SYGVKD. The V gene lost 2 bases and the J gene lost 6 bases, with 23 bases spanning the gap. The CDR3 is 17 amino acids. This CDR3 reads CAISETPSSLRVSEQYF. CDR3 sequence (DNA): TGTGCCATCAGTGAGACCCCCAGCAGCTTACGCGTGAGCGAGCAGTACTTC.

V is TRBV12-3 or TRBV12-4 and J is TRBJ2-7; no clear D gene. Between the trimmed V and J ends, which lost 4 bases and 0 bases, there was a span of 13 bases. The CDR3 totals 15 residues. The CDR3 region is CASSSPAVGSYEQYF. As DNA, the CDR3 is TGTGCCAGCAGTTCTCCGGCGGTGGGCTCCTACGAGCAGTACTTC.

The V and J genes are TRBV29-1 and TRBJ1-4; D is possibly TRBD1 (6 bases). V lost 8 bases and J lost 8, with 18 bases in between. This CDR3 is 13 amino acids long. Germline V gene lookup returns CDR1 SQVTM and CDR2 ANQGSEA. Written as DNA, the CDR3 is TGCAGCCCCAGAGGGGGGCGCAGCGAAAAACTGTTTTTT. It encodes CSPRGGRSEKLFF.

The chain recombines TRBV28 with TRBJ2-7; 9 bases line up with TRBD2. The CDR3 spans 16 residues. Looked up from germline, CDR1 is MDHEN and CDR2 is SYDVKM. V lost 3 bases, J lost 0 bases, and 6 bases stayed unmatched. This CDR3 is CASSFALAGLSYEQYF. Written as DNA, the CDR3 is TGTGCCAGCAGTTTTGCACTAGCGGGCCTCTCCTACGAGCAGTACTTC.